This TCR beta chain was captured in a study of glioma-infiltrating T cells. TCR alpha and beta CDR3 regions were amplified from RNA using iRepertoire nested multiplex PCR. TCRdb processed the multiplex PCR reads anew with MiXCR; each CDR3 protein has one entry. The sample holds more than 350,000 distinct CDR3 sequences, 41% seen once. A note on this clonotype: It is likely a read error, because the conserved phenylalanine at the end of the CDR3 is missing.

CDR1 is SGHTA and CDR2 is FQGNSA in the germline V gene. V was clipped by 5 bases and J by 5 bases; unmatched bases: 7. The length of the CDR3 is 14 residues. The clonotype originates from a human donor with low-grade glioma or glioblastoma, undergoing nonglioma brain surgery, or in good health (not recorded which). V is TRBV7-2 and J is TRBJ2-5; 8 nucleotides agree with TRBD1. Material: glioma tissue, nonneoplastic brain tissue, or PBMCs (not recorded which). CDR3 in amino acids: CASSRDRMLETQYY. CDR3 coding DNA: TGTGCCAGCAGCCGGGACAGGATGTTGGAGACCCAGTACTAC.